Listed below are T cell receptor beta chains from one sample, sequenced in a study of shared clonotypes between healthy human individuals. TCRdb keeps only in-frame clones here, not all; method: immunoSEQ multiplex PCR. This table holds 2 million to 2.5 million clones, about 95% found once. Sequenced material: naive CD8+ T cells sorted from blood. The receptor set was obtained from a man aged 18 to 30 in good health. CDR3s include the opening cysteine and the closing phenylalanine or tryptophan. Each record gives: D gene, clone size, V gene, J gene, CDR3 protein, CDR3 DNA. The D gene is left open where the match is weak. Part of the rows lack a size; the others show once, few, many or a class for expanded clones.

>TRBD2|NA|TRBV11-3|TRBJ2-7
CASSKRGSTGTSGSYEQYF
TGTGCCAGCAGCAAAAGGGGATCCACAGGTACTAGCGGCTCCTACGAGCAGTACTTC
>TRBD1|NA|TRBV28|TRBJ2-1
CASSLEGQDYNEQFF
TGTGCCAGCAGTTTAGAGGGACAGGACTACAATGAGCAGTTCTTC
>TRBD2|once|TRBV9|TRBJ2-7
CASSVESSGYEQYF
TGTGCCAGCAGCGTAGAATCTAGCGGTTACGAGCAGTACTTC
>NA|NA|TRBV6-5|TRBJ1-1
CASSSRGAEAFF
TGTGCCAGCAGTTCTCGGGGTGCTGAAGCTTTCTTT
>NA|NA|TRBV13|TRBJ1-2
CASSSGTAAANYGYTF
TGTGCCAGCAGCTCAGGCACAGCGGCAGCTAACTATGGCTACACCTTC
>TRBD1|NA|TRBV30|TRBJ2-7
CAWGTGDLQYF
TGTGCCTGGGGTACAGGGGATTTGCAGTACTTC
>TRBD1|NA|TRBV11-1|TRBJ2-7
CASSFTGDYEQYF
TGTGCCAGCAGCTTTACAGGGGACTACGAGCAGTACTTC
>NA|NA|TRBV28|TRBJ2-6
CASSPWAEGANVLTF
TGTGCCAGCAGCCCGTGGGCTGAAGGGGCCAACGTCCTGACTTTC
>NA|NA|TRBV13|TRBJ2-7
CASSLGPGDRWYEQYF
TGTGCCAGCAGCTTAGGGCCGGGGGATCGATGGTACGAGCAGTACTTC
>TRBD2|NA|TRBV19|TRBJ2-7
CASSRWGLDLGEQYF
TGTGCCAGTAGTAGGTGGGGACTAGATCTTGGCGAGCAGTACTTC
>TRBD2|NA|TRBV10-3|TRBJ2-7
CAISDSLAGSSYEQYF
TGTGCCATCAGTGACTCTCTAGCGGGGAGCTCCTACGAGCAGTACTTC
>NA|NA|TRBV28|TRBJ1-5
CASTEVGNQPQHF
TGTGCCAGCACCGAGGTGGGCAATCAGCCCCAGCATTTT
>NA|once|TRBV5-1|TRBJ2-2
CASRPSKMGYTGELFF
TGCGCCAGCAGACCCTCTAAGATGGGGTACACCGGGGAGCTGTTTTTT
>NA|few|TRBV19|TRBJ1-1
CASSPGWDFRAFF
TGTGCCAGTAGTCCCGGATGGGACTTCCGAGCTTTCTTT
>NA|NA|TRBV5-1|TRBJ1-1
CASSLWGSDTEAFF
TGCGCCAGCAGCTTGTGGGGAAGTGACACTGAAGCTTTCTTT
>NA|NA|TRBV19|TRBJ1-1
CASRVGVNTEAFF
TGTGCCAGTAGGGTCGGCGTGAACACTGAAGCTTTCTTT
>TRBD2|NA|TRBV5-4|TRBJ2-2
CASRGAGGANTGELFF
TGTGCCAGCAGGGGAGCGGGGGGCGCGAACACCGGGGAGCTGTTTTTT
>NA|NA|TRBV27|TRBJ2-2
CASSFTGHLVGELFF
TGTGCCAGCAGTTTTACAGGCCATCTAGTCGGGGAGCTGTTTTTT
>TRBD2|NA|TRBV27|TRBJ2-7
CASAGGRAYEQYF
TGTGCCAGCGCGGGAGGTAGGGCCTACGAGCAGTACTTC
>NA|NA|TRBV19|TRBJ2-1
CASSIDHGDNNEQFF
TGTGCCAGTAGTATAGATCACGGTGATAACAATGAGCAGTTCTTC
>TRBD2|NA|TRBV10-2|TRBJ2-3
CASTWVRGGAKDTQYF
TGCGCCAGCACCTGGGTGCGCGGGGGGGCTAAAGATACGCAGTATTTT
>NA|NA|TRBV19|TRBJ2-7
CASRAGQGGYEQYF
TGTGCCAGTAGAGCTGGGCAAGGGGGCTACGAGCAGTACTTC
>NA|NA|TRBV2|TRBJ2-7
CASSDPTTYPYEQYF
TGTGCCAGCAGCGATCCTACGACATATCCCTACGAGCAGTACTTC
>NA|once|TRBV7-9|TRBJ2-7
CASSLPPGEGNEQYF
TGTGCCAGCAGTCTCCCCCCGGGAGAAGGCAACGAGCAGTACTTC
>NA|NA|TRBV30|TRBJ1-5
CAWSLQGWGQPQHF
TGTGCCTGGAGCCTACAGGGTTGGGGTCAGCCCCAGCATTTT
>NA|once|TRBV7-9|TRBJ2-1
CASSVRLTSVDEQFF
TGTGCCAGCAGCGTAAGGCTGACTAGTGTCGATGAGCAGTTCTTC
>NA|NA|TRBV20-1|TRBJ1-4
CSAAHEKLFF
TGCAGTGCCGCCCATGAAAAACTGTTTTTT
>TRBD1|NA|TRBV28|TRBJ1-2
CASSLVEGGYDGYTF
TGTGCCAGCAGTTTAGTTGAAGGGGGCTATGATGGCTACACCTTC
>TRBD1|NA|TRBV18|TRBJ2-5
CASSLTGPEETQYF
TGTGCCAGCTCATTGACAGGGCCGGAAGAGACCCAGTACTTC
>TRBD1|NA|TRBV28|TRBJ2-2
CASSSKTGTGDTGELFF
TGTGCCAGCAGTTCGAAAACCGGGACAGGGGACACCGGGGAGCTGTTTTTT
>TRBD1|NA|TRBV10-3|TRBJ2-7
CAVCIWTGGRYEQYF
TGTGCCGTTTGTATATGGACAGGGGGTAGGTACGAGCAGTACTTC
>NA|NA|TRBV9|TRBJ1-2
CASSVSRGYDYGYTF
TGTGCCAGCAGCGTAAGTCGAGGGTACGACTATGGCTACACCTTC
>NA|few|TRBV4-1|TRBJ1-5
CASSHSQVGQPQHF
TGCGCCAGCAGCCATTCCCAGGTGGGTCAGCCCCAGCATTTT
>NA|once|TRBV6-1|TRBJ2-7
CASSGERAFYEQYF
TGTGCCAGCAGTGGCGAACGGGCCTTCTACGAGCAGTACTTC
>NA|NA|TRBV18|TRBJ2-1
CASSPQGEGPPYNEQFF
TGTGCCAGCTCACCGCAGGGGGAGGGCCCGCCCTACAATGAGCAGTTCTTC
>NA|NA|TRBV29-1|TRBJ2-7
CSVGGHPESYEQYF
TGCAGCGTTGGGGGACATCCGGAATCCTACGAGCAGTACTTC
>TRBD1|NA|TRBV28|TRBJ2-7
CASSSDRGGSYEQYF
TGTGCCAGCAGTTCTGACAGGGGGGGCTCCTACGAGCAGTACTTC
>NA|NA|TRBV9|TRBJ2-1
CASNSGTLYNEQFF
TGTGCCAGCAATTCCGGGACACTATACAATGAGCAGTTCTTC
>NA|once|TRBV4-1|TRBJ2-7
CASSAIGARGEQYF
TGCGCCAGCAGCGCCATCGGGGCACGCGGCGAGCAGTACTTC
>NA|NA|TRBV5-1|TRBJ1-1
CASSLVGDEAFF
TGCGCCAGCAGCTTGGTTGGGGACGAAGCTTTCTTT
>TRBD1|NA|TRBV11-1|TRBJ2-7
CASSPLQGVREQYF
TGTGCCAGCAGCCCATTACAGGGGGTTCGCGAGCAGTACTTC
>NA|NA|TRBV6-5|TRBJ2-7
CASSYTDSTVYEQYF
TGTGCCAGCAGTTACACAGACAGTACTGTCTACGAGCAGTACTTC
>NA|NA|TRBV18|TRBJ2-7
CASSPPPGTWWYEQYF
TGTGCCAGCTCACCACCGCCCGGGACATGGTGGTACGAGCAGTACTTC
>NA|NA|TRBV27|TRBJ2-3
CASSPRGDADTQYF
TGTGCCAGCAGTCCACGTGGCGACGCAGATACGCAGTATTTT
>NA|NA|TRBV5-1|TRBJ1-6
CASSFLWDGNNSPLHF
TGCGCCAGCAGCTTTCTGTGGGACGGAAATAATTCACCCCTCCACTTT
>TRBD1|NA|TRBV19|TRBJ1-1
CASSSGTGAMNTEAFF
TGTGCCAGTAGTAGCGGGACAGGGGCCATGAACACTGAAGCTTTCTTT
>TRBD2|NA|TRBV2|TRBJ2-3
CASSTGTSGLTDTQYF
TGTGCCAGCAGTACCGGGACTAGCGGCCTCACAGATACGCAGTATTTT
>TRBD2|NA|TRBV27|TRBJ2-1
CASQDSGRSSYNEQFF
TGTGCCAGCCAGGATAGCGGGAGGAGTAGCTACAATGAGCAGTTCTTC
>TRBD1|NA|TRBV4-1|TRBJ2-7
CASSPSTGFYEQYF
TGCGCCAGCAGCCCATCGACAGGGTTCTACGAGCAGTACTTC
>TRBD1|NA|TRBV27|TRBJ2-7
CAVRTGGYEQYF
TGTGCCGTCCGGACAGGGGGATACGAGCAGTACTTC
>NA|NA|TRBV7-2|TRBJ2-3
CASSSGQVPLTDTQYF
TGTGCCAGCAGCTCCGGTCAGGTTCCCCTCACAGATACGCAGTATTTT
>TRBD1|NA|TRBV10-3|TRBJ2-1
CAISSGTGENNEQFF
TGTGCCATCAGCTCCGGGACAGGGGAGAACAATGAGCAGTTCTTC
>NA|once|TRBV7-9|TRBJ2-7
CASSVLSYEQYF
TGTGCCAGCAGCGTCTTATCATACGAGCAGTACTTC
>TRBD2|NA|TRBV12-5|TRBJ2-7
CASGRLASSGSEQYF
TGTGCTAGTGGAAGACTAGCTTCCTCAGGGAGCGAGCAGTACTTC